The 15 T cell receptor beta chains below come from one sample, sequenced in a study of spatial heterogeneity in lung cancer. The time point here: sample taken at primary tumor resection. The input material, whole RNA from tumor, nontumor lung or frozen PBMC, was sequenced unsorted. TCRdb re-analysed the 5' RACE reads in MiXCR, keeping a single row per CDR3 protein. The sample records 49,000 or so distinct CDR3 sequences, 12% being singletons. The input for sequencing was PBMCs, taken at surgery. The receptors were sampled from a female donor with early-stage non-small cell lung cancer.

This clonotype came up many times. The chain joins TRBV13 to TRBJ2-7, with D perhaps given as TRBD1 or TRBD2 (5 bases each). V was clipped by 4 bases and J by 5 bases, with 12 bases between them. This CDR3 comprises 13 residues. Germline V gene lookup returns CDR1 PRHDT and CDR2 FYEKMQ (reference sequence). CDR3 sequence (DNA): TGTGCCAGCAGCTCAAGAGGGGTCCACGAGCAGTACTTC. It codes for CASSSRGVHEQYF.

Only a few counts were recorded for this clonotype. The chain couples TRBV5-6 to TRBJ1-2, with D possibly matching TRBD1 (5 bases). V was pared by 4 bases and J by 4 bases, with 17 bases between. CDR3 length: 15 amino acids. Looked up from germline, CDR1 is SGHDT and CDR2 is YYEEEE. CDR3 residues: CASSPGPREVYGYTF. The CDR3, as DNA: TGTGCCAGCAGCCCCGGCCCCAGGGAGGTCTATGGCTACACCTTC. Based on the CDR3 plus reference TRBV5-6 and TRBJ1-2, the full variable domain is DAGVTQSPTHLIKTRGQQVTLRCSPKSGHDTVSWYQQALGQGPQFIFQYYEEEERQRGNFPDRFSGHQFPNYSSELNVNALLLGDSALYLCASSPGPREVYGYTFGSGTRLTVV.

In this sample, this clonotype turned up a few times. This sequence joins TRBV6-5 and TRBJ1-3; D is unclear. Per germline, CDR1 MNHEY and CDR2 SVGAGI. This CDR3 has 17 amino acids. Trimming cost V 0 bases and J 0 bases, with 12 bases left between them. The CDR3 DNA follows: TGTGCCAGCAGTTACTCGAGGGCTTACCGCTCTGGAAACACCATATATTTT. It encodes CASSYSRAYRSGNTIYF.

This clonotype has only a few counts. This chain uses TRBV20-1 with TRBJ2-3, with a tentative D call TRBD1 (6 bases). Deletions cut 6 bases from V and 4 bases from J, with 26 bases between. The CDR3 length is 17 residues. Per the germline V gene, CDR1 is DFQATT and CDR2 is SNEGSKA (reference sequence). CDR3 DNA sequence: TGCAGTGCCATAAACCGAGGGGGTTCAGGGGTAGCAGATACGCAGTATTTT. Translated: CSAINRGGSGVADTQYF.

This clonotype was seen at least ten times. This chain connects TRBV28 to TRBJ2-5; 7 bases line up with TRBD2. CDR3 length: 16 residues. V dropped 6 bases and J dropped 2; count of bases not matched to a gene: 12. Germline V gene lookup returns CDR1 MDHEN and CDR2 SYDVKM. This CDR3 is CASRAWGGDGQETQYF. The CDR3 region has the DNA TGTGCCAGCAGAGCGTGGGGAGGGGATGGACAAGAGACCCAGTACTTC.

V usage is TRBV6-2 or TRBV6-3 and J usage is TRBJ2-7; weak D call: TRBD1 (6 bases). Germline V gives CDR1 MNHEY, CDR2 SVGEGT. CDR3 size: 18 residues. Trimming took off 4 bases at V and 3 bases at J, with 25 bases between the two ends. The CDR3 DNA sequence: TGTGCCAGCAGTTGGTTGGGGGCCCGACAAACCTCCTTCTACGAGCAGTACTTC. Protein: CASSWLGARQTSFYEQYF.

V usage is TRBV20-1 and J usage is TRBJ2-4; 16 bases align to TRBD2. V gave up 5 bases and J gave up 8 bases; unmatched junction bases: 15. From germline, CDR1 is DFQATT and CDR2 SNEGSKA (reference sequence). The CDR3 length is 18 residues. The CDR3 reads CSADGTSGGARRGDIQYF. The CDR3 DNA reads TGCAGTGCTGACGGGACTAGCGGGGGGGCCCGGAGGGGAGACATTCAGTACTTC.

This clonotype came up a few times. This sequence joins TRBV9 and TRBJ2-1; the D gene could be TRBD1 or TRBD2 (5 bases each). V was shortened by 4 bases and J by 0 bases, with 11 bases between the two germline ends. The CDR3 runs to 15 residues. Germline CDR1 is SGDLS and CDR2 is YYNGEE. The CDR3 nucleotides are TGTGCCAGCAGCCAGGGACGGAGCTCCTACAATGAGCAGTTCTTC. This encodes CASSQGRSSYNEQFF.

This clonotype has a count of ten or more. The chain links TRBV12-3 or TRBV12-4 to TRBJ1-1; D perhaps matches TRBD1 (6 bases). CDR3 length equals 14 residues. Trimming stripped 3 bases from V and 7 bases from J, with 15 bases between. This CDR3 is CASSFAAGAIEAFF. The CDR3 DNA reads as TGTGCCAGCAGTTTTGCGGCAGGGGCTATTGAAGCTTTCTTT.

The chain recombines TRBV20-1 with TRBJ2-1; TRBD2 matches 8 bases. Per germline, CDR1 DFQATT and CDR2 SNEGSKA (reference sequence). The CDR3 is 14 residues long. The V gene end was trimmed by 6 bases and the J gene end by 5 bases; junction bases not matched to a gene: 9. The CDR3 DNA reads TGCAGTGCAAGGGCGGGGGGCGAGGACAATGAGCAGTTCTTC. This codes for CSARAGGEDNEQFF.

This clonotype appeared many times. V gene TRBV30 combines with J gene TRBJ2-4; no clear D. CDR1 is GTSNPN, CDR2 SVGIG, per germline (reference sequence). The CDR3 is 13 residues long. V was cut by 5 bases and J by 0 bases, with 8 bases left in between. The CDR3 sequence is CAWSKLAKNIQYF. CDR3 DNA sequence: TGTGCCTGGTCGAAGTTAGCCAAAAACATTCAGTACTTC. Full variable domain (outside the CDR3, taken from reference TRBV30 and TRBJ2-4): SQTIHQWPATLVQPVGSPLSLECTVEGTSNPNLYWYRQAAGRGLQLLFYSVGIGQISSEVPQNLSASRPQDRQFILSSKKLLLSDSGFYLCAWSKLAKNIQYFGAGTRLSVL.

Note on this clonotype: The junction departs from the called germline gene at one end, perhaps through a read error. V is TRBV10-2 and J is TRBJ1-2; weak D call: TRBD1 (5 bases). The CDR3 is 15 amino acids. Germline CDR1 and CDR2: WSHSY and SAAADI. CDR3 DNA: TGCGCCAGCAGCGAGTCCAGGACACGATATGATGGCTACACCTTC. Translating it yields CASSESRTRYDGYTF.

This clonotype was found many times. The chain links TRBV7-8 to TRBJ1-5; the D gene is possibly TRBD1 (5 bases). V lost 5 bases to trimming and J lost 1 base, with 9 bases between them. The CDR3 spans 14 residues. Germline V gene lookup returns CDR1 SGHVS and CDR2 FQNEAQ. Here the CDR3 reads CASSRQGSNQPQHF. CDR3 sequence (DNA): TGTGCCAGCAGCCGTCAGGGAAGCAATCAGCCCCAGCATTTT. Drawing the rest from reference TRBV7-8 and TRBJ1-5, the complete variable domain is GAGVSQSPRYKVAKRGQDVALRCDPISGHVSLFWYQQALGQGPEFLTYFQNEAQLDKSGLPSDRFFAERPEGSVSTLKIQRTQQEDSAVYLCASSRQGSNQPQHFGDGTRLSIL.

This clonotype was counted only a few times. The chain combines TRBV5-1 with TRBJ2-2; 7 bases are a match to TRBD2. Germline-derived CDR1 and CDR2 are SGHRS and YFSETQ. V dropped 3 bases and J dropped 1; count of bases not matched to a gene: 12. CDR3 length: 18 residues. CDR3 coding DNA: TGCGCCAGCAGCTACTCCGGGACTACCCCAGGGAACACCGGGGAGCTGTTTTTT. Its translation: CASSYSGTTPGNTGELFF.

This clonotype was seen more than once but under ten times. V is TRBV27 and J is TRBJ2-7, with 7 bases fitting TRBD2. Germline CDR1 MNHEY, CDR2 SMNVEV (reference sequence). Trimming cost V 4 bases and J 4 bases; bases outside gene matches: 7. CDR3 length equals 14 residues. This chain's CDR3 is CASSWGGGRYEQYF. As DNA, the CDR3 is TGTGCCAGCAGTTGGGGGGGGGGAAGATACGAGCAGTACTTC.